Below, 12 T cell receptor beta chains from the same sample are listed, as sequenced in a study of CD8+CD57+ T cells in acquired aplastic anemia (dated by TCRdb to 2016 to 2019). TCRdb shows the sequencer as Illumina HiSeq 2000. Genomic DNA served as template for TCR beta VDJ combination and CDR3 sequence profiling. In-frame beta chains were kept once TCRdb had trimmed the public reads at Q25 with fastp and called clones with MiXCR. Each CDR3 protein appears once, grouped with its most common genes and DNA. The sample includes about 160,000 distinct CDR3 sequences, with about two thirds observed a single time. The ten largest clones capture 35% to 50% of the sample. Patients chosen for sequencing had shown expansion of CD8+CD57+ cells by flow cytometry. Sequenced input: sorted CD4+, CD8+, or CD8+CD57+ T cells (not recorded which) from PBMCs. These receptors were taken from a human donor with aplastic anemia.

The chain couples TRBV15 to TRBJ1-3, with D possibly TRBD1 on 6 matching bases. CDR3 length equals 16 residues. The V end was cut by 5 bases, the J end by 0 bases, with 14 bases between. Germline V gene data show CDR1 as LNHNV and CDR2 as YYDKDF (reference sequence). The CDR3 DNA sequence: TGTGCCACCAGCTCCAGACGACAGGTCTCTGGAAACACCATATATTTT. Its translation is CATSSRRQVSGNTIYF.

About this clonotype: The junction and the germline gene differ at one end; a read error may be behind it. The gene calls are TRBV10-2 and TRBJ2-7; no firm D call. Germline CDR1 WSHSY, CDR2 SAAADI. CDR3 length: 12 residues. CDR3 nucleotides: TGTGCCAGCAGGAGACTCATTCATCGAGAGTACTTC. Translation gives CASRRLIHREYF.

The table lists this clonotype with a few counts. The genes are TRBV7-3 and TRBJ2-3, with TRBD1 matching over 10 bases. The germline V gene encodes CDR1 SGHTA and CDR2 FQGTGA. The CDR3 loop spans 14 amino acids. Trimming removed 5 bases from V and 4 bases from J; junction bases left unmatched: 3. The chain's CDR3 is CASSGTGVPDTQYF. CDR3 nucleotide sequence: TGTGCCAGCAGCGGGACAGGGGTGCCAGATACGCAGTATTTT.

This chain uses TRBV2 with TRBJ2-1; D may match TRBD1 or TRBD2 (5 bases each). Trimming cost V 10 bases and J 1 base, with 11 bases left between them. CDR3 length equals 13 residues. Germline V gene data show CDR1 as SNHLY and CDR2 as FYNNEI. The CDR3 region has the DNA TGTGCCATCGTGAGGGGATCCTACAATGAGCAGTTCTTC. Translated: CAIVRGSYNEQFF. Full variable domain (remainder filled in from reference TRBV2 and TRBJ2-1): EPEVTQTPSHQVTQMGQEVILRCVPISNHLYFYWYRQILGQKVEFLVSFYNNEISEKSEIFDDQFSVERPDGSNFTLKIRSTKLEDSAMYFCAIVRGSYNEQFFGPGTRLTVL.

The chain recombines TRBV10-3 with TRBJ1-2, with a possible D match to TRBD1 (5 bases). Germline values: CDR1 ENHRY, CDR2 SYGVKD. The V and J ends lost 0 bases and 4 bases respectively, with 12 bases between them. The CDR3 is 15 amino acids. The DNA for the CDR3 is TGTGCCATCAGTGAGTCAGTTGGGGACCCCTATGGCTACACCTTC. It translates to CAISESVGDPYGYTF.

The chain links TRBV15 to TRBJ1-3; D gene unclear. The CDR3 has 16 residues. Germline V gene sequence: CDR1 LNHNV, CDR2 YYDKDF (reference sequence). The V end was cut by 0 bases, the J end by 0 bases, with 9 bases between. Written as DNA, the CDR3 is TGTGCCACCAGCAGAGATTACGGGAGCTCTGGAAACACCATATATTTT. Translated, it gives CATSRDYGSSGNTIYF.

The chain links TRBV9 to TRBJ1-5, with D maybe TRBD1 (6 bases). CDR1 is SGDLS, CDR2 YYNGEE, per germline. The CDR3 runs to 16 residues. The ends were cut back, 3 bases at V and 2 bases at J, with 15 bases in the middle. The CDR3 loop reads CASSAGDIGGNQPQHF. The DNA of the CDR3 is TGTGCCAGCAGCGCGGGGGACATCGGAGGCAATCAGCCCCAGCATTTT.

The V call is TRBV6-5, the J call TRBJ2-5; D perhaps matches TRBD2 (6 bases). The CDR3 is made up of 18 amino acids. From germline, CDR1 is MNHEY and CDR2 SVGAGI. V lost 2 bases and J 1 base, leaving 20 bases between the germline ends. CDR3 loop: CASSYDPSQEGPQETQYF. CDR3 in DNA: TGTGCCAGCAGTTACGATCCGTCACAGGAGGGGCCCCAAGAGACCCAGTACTTC.

The V gene is TRBV5-1, the J gene TRBJ1-4, with TRBD1 matching 7 bases. The CDR3 has 15 residues. V trimming: 1 base; J trimming: 5 bases; junction bases outside the gene matches: 5. Germline V gives CDR1 SGHRS, CDR2 YFSETQ. CDR3 in DNA: TGCGCCAGCAGCTTGTTGGGACAGAAAAATGAAAAACTGTTTTTT. It specifies CASSLLGQKNEKLFF.

The J gene is TRBJ2-1, the V gene TRBV12-3 or TRBV12-4; 7 bases fit TRBD2. After removal of 1 base from V and 6 bases from J, the junction contained 6 bases not matched to a gene. This CDR3 comprises 15 residues. This CDR3 reads CASSLGGRVFNEQFF. The CDR3, as DNA: TGTGCCAGCAGTTTAGGCGGGAGAGTTTTCAATGAGCAGTTCTTC.

V gene TRBV29-1 combines with J gene TRBJ1-1; possible D gene TRBD1, 5 bases. The CDR3 spans 13 residues. The ends were cut back, 7 bases at V and 0 bases at J, with 12 bases in the middle. CDR1 is SQVTM and CDR2 is ANQGSEA in the germline V gene. DNA for the CDR3: TGCAGCGAAGGGACGGGGATGAACACTGAAGCTTTCTTT. Translating it yields CSEGTGMNTEAFF.

This clonotype was recorded at least ten times. V usage is TRBV13 and J usage is TRBJ1-1; maybe TRBD1 (6 bases). Germline V gene sequence: CDR1 PRHDT, CDR2 FYEKMQ (reference sequence). Trimming stripped 6 bases from V and 6 bases from J, with 14 bases between. CDR3 length: 13 residues. The CDR3 nucleotides are TGTGCCAGCAGTCGGGGGACACTTGCTGAAGCTTTCTTT. Protein product: CASSRGTLAEAFF.